Shown below are 2 T cell receptor beta chains from a single sample sequenced in a study of blood T cell repertoires in COVID-19. The protocol was immunoSEQ multiplex PCR, while the TCRdb copy is restricted to in-frame clones and leaves out a portion. The sample lists roughly 210,000 clones, roughly 84% occurring once. Sample: PBMCs or T cells enriched from blood (not recorded which). The source of these receptors is a man younger than 45 in a cohort exposed to, infected with or recovered from COVID-19 (not recorded which).

The sample holds a few counts of this clone. This chain links TRBV28 with TRBJ1-4, with 7 bases identical to TRBD1. V trimming: 4 bases; J trimming: 6 bases; junction bases outside the gene matches: 8. Germline CDR1 is MDHEN and CDR2 is SYDVKM. CDR3 length equals 15 residues. CDR3 sequence reads: CASSSTGSGDEKLFF. CDR3 sequence (DNA): TGTGCCAGCAGTTCGACAGGGTCGGGCGATGAAAAACTGTTTTTT.

This chain uses TRBV15 with TRBJ2-7; no clear D. The germline V gene has CDR1 LNHNV and CDR2 YYDKDF (reference sequence). The V end was cut by 2 bases, the J end by 1 base, with 3 bases between. This CDR3 comprises 12 residues. This CDR3 is CATSRSSYEQYF. The CDR3 DNA sequence: TGTGCCACCAGCAGATCGTCCTACGAGCAGTACTTC.